The TCR beta chain described here comes from a study of Graves' ophthalmopathy and Graves' hyperthyroidism. Points from the study as a whole: Appearing in blood as well were most expanded thyroid clonotypes above 0.001 frequency.

All donors with ophthalmopathy were recorded as having moderate-to-severe activity, CAS ≥3, NOSPECS ≥4 and a duration under 3 months. The study excluded patients with other autoimmune diseases, uncontrolled infections, pregnancy or lactation. This clonotype has a count of ten or more. The antigen remains undetermined. From RNA, the CDR3 regions of TCR beta chains were amplified and sequenced. Following a first-round RT-PCR that used HTBI primers, a second-round multiplex PCR was carried out. TCRdb fed the multiplex PCR reads into MiXCR, producing one record per CDR3 protein. The sample gives roughly 50,000 distinct CDR3 sequences, approximately 50% of which show up once; roughly 5% is in the top ten. This TCR was sampled from an adult woman with Graves' ophthalmopathy. Sequencing input: peripheral blood.

The CDR3 sequence: CSATGTRKYEQYF. The CDR3 DNA is TGCAGTGCTACCGGGACTAGAAAATACGAGCAGTACTTC. The chain has TRBV20-1 and TRBJ2-7, with 8 bases fitting TRBD2. Trimming at V came to 4 bases and at J to 4 bases, leaving 6 bases not matched to a gene. This CDR3 spans 13 amino acids. The germline V gene has CDR1 DFQATT and CDR2 SNEGSKA (reference sequence).